The rows below give T cell receptor beta chains drawn from one sample of a study of early T cells in non-severe SARS-CoV-2 infection. TCRdb reprocessed the 5' RACE reads via MiXCR and lists one record per CDR3 protein. The sample comprises about 42,000 distinct CDR3 sequences, less than 8.5% of which are singletons, and roughly 4.8% rests with the top ten. The specimen sequenced was whole blood. The receptors were sampled from an adult who was a healthcare worker with PCR-confirmed SARS-CoV-2 infection or an uninfected control (not recorded which). CDR3s include the opening cysteine and the closing phenylalanine or tryptophan. The D gene is left open where the match is weak. Clone size is shown for a subset of rows, as once, few, many or a class of expanded clone.

d_call	j_call	clone_size	v_call	cdr3_nt	cdr3_aa
.	TRBJ1-2	.	TRBV6-5	TGTGCCAGCAGGGAACAGGGTTCTCGCGGCTACACCTTC	CASREQGSRGYTF
.	TRBJ2-6	many	TRBV9	TGTGCCAGCAGCTTTCGGAGGAACTCTGGGGCCAACGTCCTGACTTTC	CASSFRRNSGANVLTF
.	TRBJ2-5	.	TRBV13	TGTGCCAGCAGCTTAGAGGTGGGCCCGCGAGAGACCCAGTACTTC	CASSLEVGPRETQYF
.	TRBJ1-5	.	TRBV20-1	TGCAGTGCTACCGTACCAGGGAGGCAGCCCCAGCATTTT	CSATVPGRQPQHF
.	TRBJ1-2	many	TRBV12-3/TRBV12-4	TGTGCCAGCAGTTACGTCAACTATGGCTACACCTTC	CASSYVNYGYTF
TRBD1	TRBJ2-3	many	TRBV12-3/TRBV12-4	TGTGCCAGCAGTTTAGCGCTGACAGGGTCAGATACGCAGTATTTT	CASSLALTGSDTQYF
.	TRBJ2-2	.	TRBV7-6	TGTGCCAGCAGCCTGGGACGCTACACCGGGGAGCTGTTTTTT	CASSLGRYTGELFF
.	TRBJ2-1	many	TRBV3-1	TGTGCCAGCAGCCAAGGGCTCCTGGGGCCCTACAATGAGCAGTTCTTC	CASSQGLLGPYNEQFF
.	TRBJ2-3	few	TRBV29-1	TGCAGCGTTGAACTGGACCCGGTTGCAGATACGCAGTATTTT	CSVELDPVADTQYF
TRBD1	TRBJ1-2	.	TRBV20-1	TGCAGTGCGCGGACAGGGGCGATCCCTCATGGCTACACCTTC	CSARTGAIPHGYTF
TRBD1	TRBJ2-2	few	TRBV10-1	TGCGCCAGCAGTGGTGGGACAGCGAACACCGGGGAGCTGTTTTTT	CASSGGTANTGELFF
.	TRBJ2-7	few	TRBV2	TGTGCCAGCAGAGAGGGTATAAATACCTACGAGCAGTACTTC	CASREGINTYEQYF
TRBD1	TRBJ2-7	medium-sized	TRBV12-3/TRBV12-4	TGTGCCAGCAGCGGACAGGGGGTTCTATACGAGCAGTACTTC	CASSGQGVLYEQYF
.	TRBJ2-6	few	TRBV6-2/TRBV6-3	TGTGCCAGCAACCGAGGACCCAACTCTGGGGCCAACGTCCTGACTTTC	CASNRGPNSGANVLTF
.	TRBJ2-7	few	TRBV7-9	TGTGCCAGCAGCCCCGGGTCGAGATACGAGCAGTACTTC	CASSPGSRYEQYF
.	TRBJ1-1	many	TRBV12-3/TRBV12-4	TGTGCCAGCCGTAAAACGACGGTGAACACTGAAGCTTTCTTT	CASRKTTVNTEAFF
.	TRBJ2-2	many	TRBV4-1	TGCGCCAGCAGCCAAGACCCGCGGACTACGGGGGAGCTGTTTTTT	CASSQDPRTTGELFF
.	TRBJ1-2	.	TRBV4-3	TGCGCCAGCAGCCAAGGCGCGGCGAACTATGGCTACACCTTC	CASSQGAANYGYTF